This is a list of T cell receptor beta chains from one sample in a study of T cell repertoires in breast cancer. From the emulsion pairing reads, TCRdb called clonotypes with MiXCR, one entry per CDR3 protein. The sample has about 110 distinct CDR3 sequences, approximately 36% seen once. Sequencing was performed on CD8+ T cells. These receptors all stem from a pool of human donors with breast cancer or a healthy control (not recorded which). Each CDR3 is given with its conserved first and last residue. Each record gives: clone size, V gene, D gene, J gene, CDR3 protein, CDR3 DNA. The D gene is left open where the match is weak. The size of a clone is reported for some rows only, either as once, few or many, or as a class for expanded clones.

.	TRBV7-6	.	TRBJ1-4	CASSELTANEKLFF	TGTGCCAGCAGCGAACTGACGGCTAATGAAAAACTGTTTTTT
hyperexpanded	TRBV4-2	TRBD2	TRBJ2-1	CASSQLTSGIYNEQFF	TGTGCCAGCAGCCAGCTGACTAGCGGGATATACAATGAGCAGTTCTTC
.	TRBV4-1	.	TRBJ2-1	CASSQRNRREEQFF	TGTGCCAGCAGCCAAAGGAATAGAAGGGAGGAGCAGTTCTTT
.	TRBV4-2	.	TRBJ2-1	CASSQRNLLDEQFF	TGTGCCAGCAGCCAACGGAACCTACTGGATGAGCAGTTCTTT
.	TRBV6-5	.	TRBJ2-1	CANNRRAINNEQFF	TGTGCCAACAACAGGAGGGCCATTAACAATGAGCAGTTCTTC
few	TRBV7-6	.	TRBJ2-1	CASSSEGQLDEQFF	TGTGCCAGCAGCTCGGAGGGCCAGCTTGATGAGCAGTTCTTC
.	TRBV7-2	.	TRBJ1-5	CASSLALQGNQPQHF	TGTGCCAGCAGCTTAGCGCTACAGGGCAATCAGCCCCAGCATTTT
.	TRBV27	.	TRBJ1-4	CASPGLSGEKLFF	TGTGCCAGCCCGGGACTGAGTGGCGAAAAACTGTTTTTT
.	TRBV7-9	.	TRBJ1-5	CASSLEGRPNQPQHF	TGTGCCAGCAGCTTAGAAGGACGGCCCAATCAGCCCCAGCATTTT
once	TRBV7-6	.	TRBJ2-2	CERRFKIGEMFF	TGTGAAAGAAGATTTAAGATAGGGGAGATGTTTTTT
few	TRBV7-8	.	TRBJ2-2	CASSLTWNTGEPFF	TGTGCCAGCAGCTTAACGTGGAACACCGGGGAGCCGTTTTTT
hyperexpanded	TRBV7-9	.	TRBJ2-2	CASSPRANTGELFF	TGTGCCAGCAGCCCACGGGCGAACACCGGGGAGCTGTTTTTT
large	TRBV19	.	TRBJ2-3	CASSIVYSTDTQYF	TGTGCCAGTAGTATAGTATACAGCACAGATACGCAGTATTTT
large	TRBV7-6	TRBD1	TRBJ1-2	CASSLYMGQNYGYTF	TGTGCCAGCAGCTTATATATGGGACAGAACTATGGTTACACCTTC
medium-sized	TRBV7-9	.	TRBJ1-2	CASSPVGQTWNYGYTF	TGTGCCAGCAGCCCAGTCGGGCAGACCTGGAACTATGGCTACACCTTC
large	TRBV7-3	.	TRBJ1-1	CASSSTMNTEAFF	TGTGCCAGCAGCTCAACCATGAACACTGAAGCTTTCTTT
few	TRBV7-2	.	TRBJ1-6	CASSLELYSPLHF	TGTGCCAGCAGCTTAGAGTTATATTCACCCCTCCACTTT
large	TRBV7-3	TRBD1	TRBJ1-1	CASSLTGGMNTEAFF	TGTGCCAGCAGCTTGACAGGGGGCATGAACACTGAAGCTTTCTTT
hyperexpanded	TRBV28	.	TRBJ1-5	CASSLQNNQPQHF	TGTGCCAGCAGTTTGCAGAATAATCAGCCCCAGCATTTT
.	TRBV7-6	.	TRBJ1-4	CASREMTANEKLFF	TGTGCCAGCAGAGAAATGACGGCTAATGAAAAACTGTTTTTT
hyperexpanded	TRBV7-3	.	TRBJ1-2	CASSLNGGYGYTF	TGTGCCAGCAGCTTAAACGGGGGCTATGGCTACACCTTC
.	TRBV7-2	.	TRBJ2-3	CASSLWVFTDTQYF	TGTGCCAGCAGCTTATGGGTCTTCACAGATACGCAGTATTTT
hyperexpanded	TRBV7-3	.	TRBJ1-6	CASSLTEGGNSPLHF	TGTGCCAGCAGCTTAACTGAAGGAGGAAATTCACCCCTCCACTTT
medium-sized	TRBV7-3	TRBD1	TRBJ2-4	CASSLGQGANIQYF	TGTGCCAGCAGCTTAGGACAGGGGGCGAACATTCAGTACTTC
.	TRBV7-2	.	TRBJ1-3	CASSRQDSGNTIYF	TGTGCCAGCAGCCGACAGGACTCTGGAAACACCATATATTTT
.	TRBV4-1	.	TRBJ2-1	CASSQRTLMDEQLF	TGTGCCAGCAGCCAAAGGACTCTAATGGATGAGCAGTTATTT
.	TRBV27	.	TRBJ1-4	CVSLGLSGEKLFF	TGTGTCAGCCTGGGACTGAGTGGCGAAAAACTGTTTTTT
large	TRBV6-9	TRBD1	TRBJ2-2	CASYIGQGAGWNTGELFF	TGTGCCAGCTACATTGGACAGGGGGCGGGGTGGAACACCGGGGAGCTGTTTTTT
.	TRBV19	.	TRBJ1-2	CASSPVRRSTYGYTF	TGTGCCAGCAGCCCCGTAAGGAGGTCTACCTATGGCTACACCTTC
hyperexpanded	TRBV7-6	.	TRBJ1-4	CASSALTANEKLFF	TGTGCCAGCAGCGCCCTGACGGCTAATGAAAAACTGTTTTTT
.	TRBV7-6	.	TRBJ2-2	CASSGKIGELLF	TGTGCCAGCAGCGGAAAGATCGGGGAGCTGTTGTTT
medium-sized	TRBV9	.	TRBJ2-3	CASSVSLRGAEPSTDTQYF	TGTGCCAGCAGCGTAAGCTTGAGGGGGGCTGAACCTAGCACAGATACGCAGTATTTT
.	TRBV7-3	TRBD2	TRBJ2-5	CASSLNAGGPETQYF	TGTGCCAGCAGCTTAAATGCGGGGGGGCCAGAGACCCAGTACTTC
large	TRBV27	.	TRBJ1-4	CASLGLSGEKLFF	TGTGCCAGCCTGGGACTGAGTGGTGAAAAACTGTTTTTT
.	TRBV7-6	.	TRBJ2-2	CESRLKIGEMFF	TGTGAAAGCAGATTAAAGATCGGGGAGATGTTTTTT
large	TRBV4-2	.	TRBJ2-1	CASSQELSPYNEQFF	TGTGCCAGCAGCCAAGAGTTAAGCCCCTACAACGAGCAGTTCTTC